This T cell receptor (beta chain) was found in a study of control samples from healthy donors and cancer patients (TCRdb year 2020). The CDR1 and CDR2 encoded by the germline V gene (reference sequence) are MNHEY and SMNVEV. Compared with germline, V lacks 6 bases and J lacks 5 bases; bases without a gene match: 3. The CDR3 has 14 amino acids, counting the end cysteine and phenylalanine. The CDR3 DNA has 42 bases and is translated from base 1. The method behind the library was the immunoSEQ multiplex PCR assay. TCRdb's version of the immuneACCESS table is confined to in-frame rearrangements and falls short of the full clone set. An unresolved V gene accounts for under half of the shortfall where checked; the remainder is of unknown origin. The sample yields roughly 170,000 clones; around 88% were counted once. Clones ranked in the top ten supply 4.5% to 6% of the sample. This clone was picked up a small number of times. The antigen this receptor binds is unknown. Qualities for individual bases were not recorded, and no much larger clone is one base off.

This chain joins TRBV27 to TRBJ1-6; the central 8 bases match TRBD1. Sequencing was carried out using blood. This TCR was recovered from a woman in her twenties or thirties in good health. The CDR3 here reads CASSSGQDNSPLHF. In nucleotide form, the sequence is TGTGCCAGCAGCTCGGGACAGGATAATTCACCCCTCCACTTT.